This T cell receptor (beta chain) came from a study of T cell changes during pregnancy in multiple sclerosis. This table comes from immunoSEQ multiplex PCR, and its TCRdb copy is limited to in-frame clones, with some not included. The table includes approximately 33,000 clones, around 88% detected once. The germline V and J ends were trimmed by 2 bases and 4 bases, with 12 bases remaining between them. Germline lookup yields CDR1 SGHTA and CDR2 FQGNSA. The CDR3 spans 14 residues. The sample consisted of CD4+ T cells from peripheral blood mononuclear cells, taken in the first trimester of pregnancy. J is TRBJ2-7 and V is TRBV7-2; D is unclear. This TCR was recovered from a female donor in good health, enrolled as a control in a pregnancy study. CDR3 sequence (DNA): TGTGCCAGCAGCTTATCGGCAGGCGAGTACGAGCAGTACTTC. Its translation: CASSLSAGEYEQYF.